This T cell receptor (beta chain) stems from a study of beta chain features in type 1 diabetes. Study as a whole: The study examined around 99,000,000 sorted cells across all samples.

Notes on the study in general: The question left open here concerned HLA type influencing TCRB rearrangement. Type 1 diabetes patients had TCRB CDR3s that were shorter (moderately but significantly so) in all four CD4+ subsets.

This CDR3 comprises 15 residues. The germline V gene has CDR1 LGHNA and CDR2 YSLEER. V was trimmed by 4 bases and J by 0 bases, leaving 10 bases between them. The isolated RNA, all of it, was reverse transcribed, so expressed TCRB transcripts were what got sequenced. TCRdb keeps only in-frame clones here, not all; method: immunoSEQ multiplex PCR. Here the sample spans hundreds of thousands of clones, approximately 15% being singletons. This clone was seen a handful of times. As yet, its antigen is unknown. The specimen sequenced was naive CD4+ T cells from blood. The clonotype was recovered from a man younger than 30 with type 1 diabetes. The chain links TRBV4-3 to TRBJ1-3; D gene uncertain. CDR3 loop: CASSLTATSGNTIYF. The CDR3 DNA reads as TGCGCCAGCAGCCTTACAGCTACCTCTGGAAACACCATATATTTT.